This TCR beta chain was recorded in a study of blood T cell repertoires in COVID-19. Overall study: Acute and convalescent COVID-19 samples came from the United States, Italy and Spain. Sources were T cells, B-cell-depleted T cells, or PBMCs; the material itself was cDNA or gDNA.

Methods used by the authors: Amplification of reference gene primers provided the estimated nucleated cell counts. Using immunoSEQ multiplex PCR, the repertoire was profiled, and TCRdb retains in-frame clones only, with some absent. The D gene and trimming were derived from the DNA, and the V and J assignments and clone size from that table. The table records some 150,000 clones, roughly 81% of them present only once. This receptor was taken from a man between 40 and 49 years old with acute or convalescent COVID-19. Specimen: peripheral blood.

The CDR3 DNA sequence: TGTGCCAGCAGCCCAGGGTCTAGCAATCAGCCCCAGCATTTT. Protein product: CASSPGSSNQPQHF. The rearrangement uses TRBV3-1 (or the pseudogene TRBV3-2) and TRBJ1-5; D possibly corresponds to TRBD1 (5 bases). Trimming pared 4 bases from V and 0 bases from J, leaving 7 bases between. Germline V gene sequence: CDR1 LGHDT, CDR2 YNNKEL (reference sequence). The CDR3 runs 14 residues.